The present T cell receptor beta chain was sequenced within a study of long-term antiretroviral therapy in people with HIV. Study conclusions and caveats: Information on adherence to ART, viral resistance or therapy changes was unavailable. Against controls, HIV repertoires showed narrower ranges of CDR3 length.

The study drew at least one pre-ART and at least two post-ART PBMC samples from every donor. Every specimen held between 1-10 million cryopreserved PBMC. These were thawed and washed before DNA extraction. Trimming removed 5 bases from V and 4 bases from J, with 15 bases in between. This CDR3 region has 15 residues. The germline V gene has CDR1 SNHLY and CDR2 FYNNEI. Comment on this clone: The antigen is undetermined.

Runs used v3.0 of the immunoSEQ assay and were done at survey level. TCRdb's copy holds only in-frame clones and misses some; the assay was immunoSEQ multiplex PCR. Here the sample spans about 20,000 clones, about nine tenths being singletons. The sequencing here drew on unsorted PBMCs, taken approximately 4.5 years before starting antiretroviral therapy. The clonotype was recovered from a woman aged 30 to 39 with HIV. The rearrangement links TRBV2 to TRBJ2-1; possible D gene TRBD1, 5 bases. The chain's CDR3 is CASSSITGRYNEQFF. DNA of the CDR3: TGTGCCAGCAGTAGTATAACAGGCCGGTACAATGAGCAGTTCTTC.